The entry that follows covers one TCR beta chain sequence. Antigen: not known. The sample originates from a study of cytomegalovirus exposure and HLA in healthy donors. Study-wide findings and caveats: Some TCR beta chains (over 150 of them) were listed as cytomegalovirus-associated.

V lost 3 bases and J 0 bases, leaving 13 bases between the germline ends. The germline CDR1 and CDR2 sequences are SGHNT and YYREEE (reference sequence). The CDR3 loop spans 17 amino acids. The study ran its PCR with 60 Vbeta and 13 Jbeta primers. Generated by immunoSEQ multiplex PCR, the TCRdb table keeps only in-frame clones and is missing some. The repertoire holds approximately 170,000 clones, 55% to 70% seen once, with around 3% in the top ten. The V gene is TRBV5-4, the J gene TRBJ2-6; D may be TRBD2 (6 bases). This clonotype was sampled from a woman aged 40 to 55 in good health and CMV-seropositive. Sequencing was done on a sample of PBMCs. CDR3 protein: CASSSRAGGSGANVLTF. CDR3 nucleotides: TGTGCCAGCAGCTCGAGGGCCGGGGGCTCTGGGGCCAACGTCCTGACTTTC.